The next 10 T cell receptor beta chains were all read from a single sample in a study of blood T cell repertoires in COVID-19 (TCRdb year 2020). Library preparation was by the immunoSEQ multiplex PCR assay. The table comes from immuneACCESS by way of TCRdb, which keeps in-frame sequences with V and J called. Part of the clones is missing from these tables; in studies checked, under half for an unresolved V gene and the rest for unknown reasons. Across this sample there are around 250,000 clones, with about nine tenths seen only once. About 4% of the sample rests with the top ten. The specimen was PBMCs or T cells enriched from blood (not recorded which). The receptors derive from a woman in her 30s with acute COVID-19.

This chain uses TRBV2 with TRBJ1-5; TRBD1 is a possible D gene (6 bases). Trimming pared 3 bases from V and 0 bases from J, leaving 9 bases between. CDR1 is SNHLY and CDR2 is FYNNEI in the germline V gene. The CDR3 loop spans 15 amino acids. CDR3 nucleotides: TGTGCCAGCAGTGATCAAGGGGGTAGCAATCAGCCCCAGCATTTT. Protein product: CASSDQGGSNQPQHF.

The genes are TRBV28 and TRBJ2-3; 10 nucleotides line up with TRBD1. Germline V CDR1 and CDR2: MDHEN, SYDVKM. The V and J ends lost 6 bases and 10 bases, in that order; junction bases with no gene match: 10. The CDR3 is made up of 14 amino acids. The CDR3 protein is CASRGQGYGWAQYF. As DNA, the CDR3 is TGTGCCAGCAGGGGACAGGGGTATGGATGGGCGCAGTATTTT.

The DNA for the CDR3 is TGTGCCAGCAGTTACAGGTCTAGCGGGAGGGCCAATCGTACCCAAGAGACCCAGTACTTC. It yields the protein CASSYRSSGRANRTQETQYF. The genes are TRBV6-2 or TRBV6-3 and TRBJ2-5, with 12 bases identical to TRBD2. Per germline, CDR1 MNHEY and CDR2 SVGEGT. The CDR3 extends over 20 amino acids. With 2 bases clipped from V and 1 base from J, the junction kept 14 bases outside the gene matches.

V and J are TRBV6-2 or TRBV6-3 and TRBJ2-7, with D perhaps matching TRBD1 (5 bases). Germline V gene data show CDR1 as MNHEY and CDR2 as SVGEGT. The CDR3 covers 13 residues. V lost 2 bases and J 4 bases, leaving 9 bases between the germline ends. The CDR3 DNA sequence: TGTGCCAGCAGTTACCAGCAGGGTTACGAGCAGTACTTC. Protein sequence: CASSYQQGYEQYF.

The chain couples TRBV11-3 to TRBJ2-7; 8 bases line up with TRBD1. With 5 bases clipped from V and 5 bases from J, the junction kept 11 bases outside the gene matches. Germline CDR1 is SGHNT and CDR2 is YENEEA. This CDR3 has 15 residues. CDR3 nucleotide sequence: TGTGCCAGCAGCGGACAGGGACTTTCGGTCCACGAGCAGTACTTC. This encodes CASSGQGLSVHEQYF.

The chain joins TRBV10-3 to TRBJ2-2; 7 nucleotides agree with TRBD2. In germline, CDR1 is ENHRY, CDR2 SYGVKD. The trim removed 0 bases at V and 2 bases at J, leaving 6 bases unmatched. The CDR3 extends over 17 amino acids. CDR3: CAISESLPSGNTGELFF. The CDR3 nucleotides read TGTGCCATCAGTGAGTCTTTGCCTAGCGGAAACACCGGGGAGCTGTTTTTT.

CDR3 bases: TGCGCCAGCAGCGTAGCGCGGGAAGAAGCTTTCTTT. As protein: CASSVAREEAFF. The rearrangement joins TRBV4-1 to TRBJ1-1; unclear D gene. There are 12 residues in the CDR3. V was shortened by 5 bases and J by 8 bases, with 12 bases between the two germline ends. CDR1 is MGHRA and CDR2 is YSYEKL in the germline V gene.

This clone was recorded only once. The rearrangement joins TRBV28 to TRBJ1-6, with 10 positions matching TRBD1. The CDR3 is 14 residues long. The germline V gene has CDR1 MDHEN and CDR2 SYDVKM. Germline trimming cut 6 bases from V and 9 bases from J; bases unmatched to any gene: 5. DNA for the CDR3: TGTGCCAGCAGGATCGGGACAGGGGTTTCACCCCTCCACTTT. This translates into CASRIGTGVSPLHF.

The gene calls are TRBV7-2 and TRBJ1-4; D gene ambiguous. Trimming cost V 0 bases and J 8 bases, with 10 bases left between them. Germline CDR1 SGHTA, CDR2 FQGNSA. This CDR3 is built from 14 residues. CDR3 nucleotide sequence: TGTGCCAGCAGCTTAGCCGGGTATGGCGAAAAACTGTTTTTT. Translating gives CASSLAGYGEKLFF.

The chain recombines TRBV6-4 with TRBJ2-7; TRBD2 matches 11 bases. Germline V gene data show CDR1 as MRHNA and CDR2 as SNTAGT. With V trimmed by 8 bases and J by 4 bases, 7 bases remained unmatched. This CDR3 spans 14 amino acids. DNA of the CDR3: TGTGCCAGCTCACGACTAGCGGGATCTTACGAGCAGTACTTC. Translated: CASSRLAGSYEQYF.